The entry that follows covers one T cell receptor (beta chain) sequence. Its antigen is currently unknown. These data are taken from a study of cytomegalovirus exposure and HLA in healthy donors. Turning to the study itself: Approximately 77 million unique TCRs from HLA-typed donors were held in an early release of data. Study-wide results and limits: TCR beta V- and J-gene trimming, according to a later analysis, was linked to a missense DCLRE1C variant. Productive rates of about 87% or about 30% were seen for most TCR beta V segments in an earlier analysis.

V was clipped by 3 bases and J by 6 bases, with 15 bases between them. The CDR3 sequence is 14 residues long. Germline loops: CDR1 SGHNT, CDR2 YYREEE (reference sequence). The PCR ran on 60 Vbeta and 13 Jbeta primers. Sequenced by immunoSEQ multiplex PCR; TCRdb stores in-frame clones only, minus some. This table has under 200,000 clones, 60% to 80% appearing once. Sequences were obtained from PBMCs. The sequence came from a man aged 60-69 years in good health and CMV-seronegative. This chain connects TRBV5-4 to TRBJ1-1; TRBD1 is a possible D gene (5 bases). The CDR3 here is CASSWAPSGAEAFF. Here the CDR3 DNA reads TGTGCCAGCAGCTGGGCCCCTTCGGGGGCTGAAGCTTTCTTT. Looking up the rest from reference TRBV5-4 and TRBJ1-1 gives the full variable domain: ETGVTQSPTHLIKTRGQQVTLRCSSQSGHNTVSWYQQALGQGPQFIFQYYREEENGRGNFPPRFSGLQFPNYSSELNVNALELDDSALYLCASSWAPSGAEAFFGQGTRLTVV.